These 6 T cell receptor beta chains were sequenced from one sample in a study of shared clonotypes between healthy human individuals. Repertoires were generated with immunoSEQ multiplex PCR, while TCRdb's copy carries only in-frame clones and drops some. Here the sample spans 2 million to 2.5 million clones, about 94% being singletons. Specimen: naive CD4+ T cells sorted from blood. Subset denoted: CD45RA+ positively selected. These receptor sequences come from a man aged 18 to 35 in good health.

The gene calls are TRBV9 and TRBJ1-4, with no clear D. Trimming took 1 base from V and 2 from J, leaving 6 bases between them. The germline V gene has CDR1 SGDLS and CDR2 YYNGEE. The CDR3 extends over 14 amino acids. The CDR3 DNA sequence: TGTGCCAGCAGCGTAATGGGGACTAATGAAAAACTGTTTTTT. It is translated as CASSVMGTNEKLFF.

The gene calls are TRBV9 and TRBJ2-3; tentative D call: TRBD2 (7 bases). Germline V gives CDR1 SGDLS, CDR2 YYNGEE. The CDR3 contains 18 residues. V lost 3 bases to trimming and J lost 2 bases, with 22 bases between them. For the CDR3, the DNA is TGTGCCAGCAGCGAGGAGACCCGGGGGGCAGGCCTCACAGATACGCAGTATTTT. This codes for CASSEETRGAGLTDTQYF. Complete variable domain (other parts from reference TRBV9 and TRBJ2-3): DSGVTQTPKHLITATGQRVTLRCSPRSGDLSVYWYQQSLDQGLQFLIQYYNGEERAKGNILERFSAQQFPDLHSELNLSSLELGDSALYFCASSEETRGAGLTDTQYFGPGTRLTVL.

This clone was observed once. The rearrangement uses TRBV2 and TRBJ2-7; D call uncertain. CDR3 size: 12 residues. Deletions cut 5 bases from V and 7 bases from J, with 12 bases between. Germline CDR1 and CDR2: SNHLY and FYNNEI. The CDR3 sequence: CASSLLDGEQYF. In DNA form, the CDR3 reads TGTGCCAGCAGTCTCTTAGATGGTGAGCAGTACTTC.

The V and J genes are TRBV6-5 and TRBJ2-2; D is ambiguous. In germline, CDR1 is MNHEY, CDR2 SVGAGI. V was pared by 6 bases and J by 6 bases, with 8 bases between. The CDR3 spans 12 residues. The CDR3 region has the DNA TGTGCCAGCAGCGGGCACTCCGGGGAGCTGTTTTTT. Translating it yields CASSGHSGELFF.

In this sample, this clone turned up a few times. V is TRBV6-5 and J is TRBJ2-2, with D unclear. V was cut by 6 bases and J by 4 bases, with 6 bases left in between. CDR3 length: 12 residues. CDR1 and CDR2 (germline): MNHEY, SVGAGI. The CDR3 protein is CASRWGTGELFF. CDR3 in DNA: TGTGCCAGCAGGTGGGGCACCGGGGAGCTGTTTTTT.

The chain recombines TRBV10-3 with TRBJ2-1; D gene uncertain. The germline V gene encodes CDR1 ENHRY and CDR2 SYGVKD. V lost 3 bases and J lost 4, with 25 bases in between. The CDR3 is 19 amino acids. The CDR3, as DNA: TGTGCCATCAGTGAAAATCCCACGGGCTCCCCCAGCATTTACAATGAGCAGTTCTTC. Amino acid sequence: CAISENPTGSPSIYNEQFF.